A selection of T cell receptor beta chains follows, all from one sample in a study of blood T cell repertoires in COVID-19. Data came from immunoSEQ multiplex PCR; TCRdb stores just in-frame clones and leaves some out. The table lists fewer than 200,000 clones, 84% of them singletons. The material sequenced was PBMCs or T cells enriched from blood (not recorded which). The receptor source for this set is a man aged 45-60 years who had recovered from COVID-19. Each CDR3 is given with its conserved first and last residue. Each record gives: V gene, J gene, clone size, D gene, CDR3 protein, CDR3 DNA. A D gene is named only where the DNA matches it firmly. Size values are once, few and many counts, or a class for expanded clones, and some rows have none.

v_gene: TRBV5-4; j_gene: TRBJ1-1; abundance: .; d_gene: .; CDR3aa: CASSQSGTHEAFF; CDR3nt: TGTGCCAGCAGCCAATCCGGGACACATGAAGCTTTCTTT
v_gene: TRBV7-2; j_gene: TRBJ1-5; abundance: .; d_gene: TRBD1; CDR3aa: CASSLDRGGQPQHF; CDR3nt: TGTGCCAGCAGCTTGGACAGGGGAGGCCAGCCCCAGCATTTT
v_gene: TRBV4-1; j_gene: TRBJ1-4; abundance: .; d_gene: TRBD1; CDR3aa: CASSLSGQGARREKLFF; CDR3nt: TGCGCCAGCAGCCTATCGGGACAGGGGGCGCGTAGAGAAAAACTGTTTTTT
v_gene: TRBV6-5; j_gene: TRBJ1-4; abundance: once; d_gene: .; CDR3aa: CASSRYAGTNEKLFF; CDR3nt: TGTGCCAGCAGTCGTTATGCCGGGACAAATGAAAAACTGTTTTTT
v_gene: TRBV7-9; j_gene: TRBJ2-5; abundance: .; d_gene: TRBD2; CDR3aa: CASSSFNSGGSQETQYF; CDR3nt: TGTGCCAGCAGCTCCTTTAATAGCGGGGGGAGCCAAGAGACCCAGTACTTC
v_gene: TRBV28; j_gene: TRBJ2-3; abundance: .; d_gene: .; CDR3aa: CASSLNRATDTQYF; CDR3nt: TGTGCCAGCAGTTTAAACAGGGCCACAGATACGCAGTATTTT
v_gene: TRBV29-1; j_gene: TRBJ1-2; abundance: .; d_gene: .; CDR3aa: CSVDRGKTNYGYTF; CDR3nt: TGCAGCGTTGATCGAGGGAAAACTAACTATGGCTACACCTTC
v_gene: TRBV2; j_gene: TRBJ1-2; abundance: .; d_gene: .; CDR3aa: CASSEGVRQTAGIVTF; CDR3nt: TGTGCCAGCAGTGAAGGGGTTCGACAGACCGCGGGGATTGTCACCTTC
v_gene: TRBV10-3; j_gene: TRBJ1-5; abundance: .; d_gene: .; CDR3aa: CAISEPAGMGQPQHF; CDR3nt: TGTGCCATCAGTGAGCCGGCGGGTATGGGTCAGCCCCAGCATTTT
v_gene: TRBV7-8; j_gene: TRBJ1-6; abundance: .; d_gene: .; CDR3aa: CASSLVGGGRNSPLHF; CDR3nt: TGTGCCAGCAGCTTAGTTGGCGGGGGTAGAAATTCACCCCTCCACTTT
v_gene: TRBV9; j_gene: TRBJ1-4; abundance: once; d_gene: .; CDR3aa: CASSVAGDLSEKLFF; CDR3nt: TGTGCCAGCAGCGTAGCAGGGGATTTGAGTGAAAAACTGTTTTTT
v_gene: TRBV7-7; j_gene: TRBJ2-1; abundance: .; d_gene: TRBD2; CDR3aa: CASSPSGGARNEQFF; CDR3nt: TGTGCCAGCAGTCCTAGCGGGGGGGCCAGAAATGAGCAGTTCTTC
v_gene: TRBV7-3; j_gene: TRBJ2-3; abundance: .; d_gene: .; CDR3aa: CASSSDTGTQYF; CDR3nt: TGTGCCAGCAGCTCTGACACTGGGACGCAGTATTTT
v_gene: TRBV5-4; j_gene: TRBJ2-5; abundance: once; d_gene: .; CDR3aa: CASSLAGHETQYF; CDR3nt: TGTGCCAGCAGCTTGGCAGGGCACGAGACCCAGTACTTC
v_gene: TRBV28; j_gene: TRBJ2-2; abundance: .; d_gene: TRBD1; CDR3aa: CASSLIGGRAGELFF; CDR3nt: TGTGCCAGCAGTTTGATAGGGGGCAGAGCCGGGGAGCTGTTTTTT
v_gene: TRBV28; j_gene: TRBJ1-5; abundance: .; d_gene: TRBD1; CDR3aa: CASSYGTGHQPQHF; CDR3nt: TGTGCCAGCAGTTACGGGACAGGGCATCAGCCCCAGCATTTT
v_gene: TRBV12-5; j_gene: TRBJ1-5; abundance: once; d_gene: TRBD1; CDR3aa: CASQDRGPLGNQPQHF; CDR3nt: TGTGCTAGTCAGGACAGGGGCCCCTTGGGGAATCAGCCCCAGCATTTT
v_gene: TRBV3-1/TRBV3-2; j_gene: TRBJ2-7; abundance: .; d_gene: .; CDR3aa: CASSQSVRKDEQYF; CDR3nt: TGTGCCAGCAGCCAATCGGTCAGGAAAGACGAGCAGTACTTC
v_gene: TRBV2; j_gene: TRBJ2-3; abundance: many; d_gene: .; CDR3aa: CASSEALPGFGGADTQYF; CDR3nt: TGTGCCAGCAGTGAAGCGCTTCCGGGTTTCGGCGGTGCAGATACGCAGTATTTT
v_gene: TRBV5-4; j_gene: TRBJ2-3; abundance: .; d_gene: TRBD2; CDR3aa: CASSSPGTSGTSTDTQYF; CDR3nt: TGTGCCAGCAGCTCCCCCGGGACTAGCGGCACTAGCACAGATACGCAGTATTTT
v_gene: TRBV6-4; j_gene: TRBJ1-2; abundance: .; d_gene: TRBD1; CDR3aa: CASSAGTGGSYGYTF; CDR3nt: TGTGCCAGCAGTGCCGGGACAGGGGGCAGCTATGGCTACACCTTC
v_gene: TRBV5-8; j_gene: TRBJ2-1; abundance: .; d_gene: .; CDR3aa: CASSQYNEQFF; CDR3nt: TGTGCCAGCAGTCAATACAATGAGCAGTTCTTC
v_gene: TRBV6-4; j_gene: TRBJ2-1; abundance: .; d_gene: TRBD2; CDR3aa: CASSDSGTRSYNEQFF; CDR3nt: TGTGCCAGCAGTGACTCGGGGACTAGGTCCTACAATGAGCAGTTCTTC
v_gene: TRBV30; j_gene: TRBJ2-1; abundance: .; d_gene: TRBD2; CDR3aa: CAWSSGALNNEQFF; CDR3nt: TGTGCCTGGAGTAGCGGGGCCCTTAACAATGAGCAGTTCTTC
v_gene: TRBV5-1; j_gene: TRBJ1-2; abundance: .; d_gene: .; CDR3aa: CASSLYQGYGYTF; CDR3nt: TGCGCCAGCAGCTTGTATCAGGGCTATGGCTACACCTTC
v_gene: TRBV28; j_gene: TRBJ1-1; abundance: .; d_gene: TRBD1; CDR3aa: CASGTGAPTEAFF; CDR3nt: TGTGCCAGCGGAACAGGGGCGCCCACTGAAGCTTTCTTT
v_gene: TRBV18; j_gene: TRBJ1-2; abundance: .; d_gene: TRBD1; CDR3aa: CASSQGQEYGYTF; CDR3nt: TGTGCCAGCTCACAAGGACAGGAGTATGGCTACACCTTC
v_gene: TRBV3-1/TRBV3-2; j_gene: TRBJ1-2; abundance: .; d_gene: .; CDR3aa: CASSLLQGGNYGYTF; CDR3nt: TGTGCCAGCAGCCTCCTTCAGGGAGGTAACTATGGCTACACCTTC
v_gene: TRBV7-6; j_gene: TRBJ1-1; abundance: .; d_gene: .; CDR3aa: CASSSGLAHTEAFF; CDR3nt: TGTGCCAGCAGCTCAGGGTTGGCGCACACTGAAGCTTTCTTT
v_gene: TRBV10-3; j_gene: TRBJ2-3; abundance: .; d_gene: TRBD2; CDR3aa: CAISEKTSGGFGTDTQYF; CDR3nt: TGTGCCATCAGTGAGAAGACTAGCGGGGGCTTTGGCACAGATACGCAGTATTTT
v_gene: TRBV5-4; j_gene: TRBJ2-2; abundance: .; d_gene: TRBD2; CDR3aa: CASRGGPNTGELFF; CDR3nt: TGTGCCAGTCGCGGGGGGCCGAACACCGGGGAGCTGTTTTTT
v_gene: TRBV6-5; j_gene: TRBJ2-7; abundance: .; d_gene: TRBD1; CDR3aa: CASSRDRRYEQYF; CDR3nt: TGTGCCAGCAGTCGGGACAGGCGTTACGAGCAGTACTTC
v_gene: TRBV6-5; j_gene: TRBJ2-1; abundance: .; d_gene: .; CDR3aa: CASSTDRQFF; CDR3nt: TGTGCCAGCAGCACGGACAGGCAGTTCTTC
v_gene: TRBV7-2; j_gene: TRBJ2-5; abundance: .; d_gene: TRBD2; CDR3aa: CASSSRDYSWESQYF; CDR3nt: TGTGCCAGCAGCTCAAGGGACTACTCGTGGGAGTCCCAGTACTTC
v_gene: TRBV6-5; j_gene: TRBJ1-4; abundance: .; d_gene: .; CDR3aa: CASSYSGVGEKLFF; CDR3nt: TGTGCCAGCAGTTACTCAGGGGTGGGGGAAAAACTGTTTTTT
v_gene: TRBV27; j_gene: TRBJ2-7; abundance: .; d_gene: TRBD2; CDR3aa: CASSNGGGSYEQYF; CDR3nt: TGTGCCAGCTCAAACGGGGGGGGCTCCTACGAGCAGTACTTC
v_gene: TRBV5-1; j_gene: TRBJ1-4; abundance: .; d_gene: .; CDR3aa: CASSSHQGLSNEKLFF; CDR3nt: TGCGCCAGCAGCTCACATCAGGGGTTGTCTAATGAAAAACTGTTTTTT
v_gene: TRBV9; j_gene: TRBJ1-2; abundance: .; d_gene: TRBD1; CDR3aa: CASSRGGMNYGYTF; CDR3nt: TGTGCCAGCAGCAGAGGGGGCATGAACTATGGCTACACCTTC
v_gene: TRBV2; j_gene: TRBJ1-5; abundance: .; d_gene: TRBD1; CDR3aa: CASRGTGGPQPQHF; CDR3nt: TGTGCCAGCAGAGGGACAGGGGGCCCTCAGCCCCAGCATTTT
v_gene: TRBV2; j_gene: TRBJ2-5; abundance: .; d_gene: TRBD1; CDR3aa: CASMGQRQETQYF; CDR3nt: TGTGCCAGCATGGGACAGAGACAAGAGACCCAGTACTTC
v_gene: TRBV30; j_gene: TRBJ1-4; abundance: .; d_gene: .; CDR3aa: CAWSFNRGREEKLFF; CDR3nt: TGTGCCTGGAGTTTCAACCGGGGGAGGGAGGAAAAACTGTTTTTT
v_gene: TRBV6-1; j_gene: TRBJ1-1; abundance: .; d_gene: TRBD1; CDR3aa: CATIGQGATEAFF; CDR3nt: TGTGCCACCATCGGACAGGGGGCAACTGAAGCTTTCTTT
v_gene: TRBV5-4; j_gene: TRBJ1-4; abundance: .; d_gene: .; CDR3aa: CASSSGAEVEKLFF; CDR3nt: TGTGCCAGCAGCTCAGGGGCGGAGGTGGAAAAACTGTTTTTT
v_gene: TRBV5-5; j_gene: TRBJ1-1; abundance: .; d_gene: .; CDR3aa: CASSRSAGARGTEAFF; CDR3nt: TGTGCCAGCAGCCGTTCGGCAGGGGCAAGGGGAACTGAAGCTTTCTTT
v_gene: TRBV19; j_gene: TRBJ2-5; abundance: .; d_gene: TRBD1; CDR3aa: CASSILGQGKKTQYF; CDR3nt: TGTGCCAGTAGTATTCTCGGACAGGGAAAAAAGACCCAGTACTTC
v_gene: TRBV9; j_gene: TRBJ1-2; abundance: .; d_gene: TRBD1; CDR3aa: CASSVVRGTGDGYTF; CDR3nt: TGTGCCAGCAGCGTAGTTAGGGGGACAGGGGATGGCTACACCTTC
v_gene: TRBV28; j_gene: TRBJ2-7; abundance: few; d_gene: .; CDR3aa: CASSLEISYEQYF; CDR3nt: TGTGCCAGCAGTTTAGAGATCTCCTACGAGCAGTACTTC
v_gene: TRBV18; j_gene: TRBJ1-1; abundance: .; d_gene: TRBD1; CDR3aa: CASVDRGNKNTEAFF; CDR3nt: TGTGCCAGCGTGGACAGGGGGAATAAGAACACTGAAGCTTTCTTT
v_gene: TRBV19; j_gene: TRBJ2-7; abundance: .; d_gene: .; CDR3aa: CASSITGSYEQYF; CDR3nt: TGTGCCAGTAGCATAACAGGATCCTACGAGCAGTACTTC
v_gene: TRBV5-4; j_gene: TRBJ1-2; abundance: many; d_gene: TRBD1; CDR3aa: CASSPEGTGTSGYTF; CDR3nt: TGTGCCAGCAGCCCGGAAGGGACAGGGACTTCAGGCTACACCTTC
v_gene: TRBV28; j_gene: TRBJ1-1; abundance: .; d_gene: .; CDR3aa: CASSSQMNTEAFF; CDR3nt: TGTGCCAGCAGTTCCCAGATGAACACTGAAGCTTTCTTT
v_gene: TRBV27; j_gene: TRBJ1-2; abundance: .; d_gene: .; CDR3aa: CASSWGGAAGYTF; CDR3nt: TGTGCCAGCAGTTGGGGAGGGGCCGCCGGCTACACCTTC
v_gene: TRBV6-1; j_gene: TRBJ2-1; abundance: .; d_gene: .; CDR3aa: CASSETGTNEQFF; CDR3nt: TGTGCCAGCAGTGAAACGGGAACCAATGAGCAGTTCTTC
v_gene: TRBV24-1; j_gene: TRBJ2-1; abundance: .; d_gene: TRBD1; CDR3aa: CATSDLGTGTGGNEQFF; CDR3nt: TGTGCCACCAGTGATTTGGGCACCGGGACAGGGGGCAATGAGCAGTTCTTC
v_gene: TRBV2; j_gene: TRBJ2-5; abundance: .; d_gene: .; CDR3aa: CASSKELAGTQYF; CDR3nt: TGTGCCAGCAGTAAAGAACTTGCCGGGACCCAGTACTTC
v_gene: TRBV30; j_gene: TRBJ1-5; abundance: .; d_gene: TRBD1; CDR3aa: CASDRGENQPQHF; CDR3nt: TGTGCCAGCGACAGGGGAGAGAATCAGCCCCAGCATTTT
v_gene: TRBV27; j_gene: TRBJ1-4; abundance: .; d_gene: .; CDR3aa: CASSLNRVNEKLFF; CDR3nt: TGTGCCAGCAGTTTAAACAGGGTGAATGAAAAACTGTTTTTT